This TCR beta chain emerged from a study of cytomegalovirus exposure and HLA in healthy donors. General study findings and limits: The classifier was said to identify cytomegalovirus status with high specificity and sensitivity. In vitro testing confirmed three CMV-associated chains as specific for CMV antigens.

About this clone itself: Its target is not known.

Germline CDR1 LNHNV, CDR2 YYDKDF (reference sequence). Trimming took off 5 bases at V and 0 bases at J, with 11 bases between the two ends. The CDR3 contains 15 residues. Researchers ran the PCR with 60 Vbeta and 13 Jbeta primers. Authors' processing steps: About 10 million shared chains were among about 80 million unique TCR beta chains counted in a later analysis. Profiling relied on immunoSEQ multiplex PCR, and the TCRdb table lists in-frame clones only, not all of them. The V and J calls and the clone size are those of that table, but D and trimming were determined from the DNA. The profile shows 110,000 to 150,000 clones, 80% of them singletons.

The sequenced material came from PBMCs. The source is a man aged 40-49 years in good health and CMV-seronegative. V gene TRBV15 combines with J gene TRBJ1-5; the D is unclear. CDR3 in amino acids: CATSLATVSNQPQHF. CDR3 coding DNA: TGTGCCACCAGCCTCGCCACAGTTAGCAATCAGCCCCAGCATTTT.